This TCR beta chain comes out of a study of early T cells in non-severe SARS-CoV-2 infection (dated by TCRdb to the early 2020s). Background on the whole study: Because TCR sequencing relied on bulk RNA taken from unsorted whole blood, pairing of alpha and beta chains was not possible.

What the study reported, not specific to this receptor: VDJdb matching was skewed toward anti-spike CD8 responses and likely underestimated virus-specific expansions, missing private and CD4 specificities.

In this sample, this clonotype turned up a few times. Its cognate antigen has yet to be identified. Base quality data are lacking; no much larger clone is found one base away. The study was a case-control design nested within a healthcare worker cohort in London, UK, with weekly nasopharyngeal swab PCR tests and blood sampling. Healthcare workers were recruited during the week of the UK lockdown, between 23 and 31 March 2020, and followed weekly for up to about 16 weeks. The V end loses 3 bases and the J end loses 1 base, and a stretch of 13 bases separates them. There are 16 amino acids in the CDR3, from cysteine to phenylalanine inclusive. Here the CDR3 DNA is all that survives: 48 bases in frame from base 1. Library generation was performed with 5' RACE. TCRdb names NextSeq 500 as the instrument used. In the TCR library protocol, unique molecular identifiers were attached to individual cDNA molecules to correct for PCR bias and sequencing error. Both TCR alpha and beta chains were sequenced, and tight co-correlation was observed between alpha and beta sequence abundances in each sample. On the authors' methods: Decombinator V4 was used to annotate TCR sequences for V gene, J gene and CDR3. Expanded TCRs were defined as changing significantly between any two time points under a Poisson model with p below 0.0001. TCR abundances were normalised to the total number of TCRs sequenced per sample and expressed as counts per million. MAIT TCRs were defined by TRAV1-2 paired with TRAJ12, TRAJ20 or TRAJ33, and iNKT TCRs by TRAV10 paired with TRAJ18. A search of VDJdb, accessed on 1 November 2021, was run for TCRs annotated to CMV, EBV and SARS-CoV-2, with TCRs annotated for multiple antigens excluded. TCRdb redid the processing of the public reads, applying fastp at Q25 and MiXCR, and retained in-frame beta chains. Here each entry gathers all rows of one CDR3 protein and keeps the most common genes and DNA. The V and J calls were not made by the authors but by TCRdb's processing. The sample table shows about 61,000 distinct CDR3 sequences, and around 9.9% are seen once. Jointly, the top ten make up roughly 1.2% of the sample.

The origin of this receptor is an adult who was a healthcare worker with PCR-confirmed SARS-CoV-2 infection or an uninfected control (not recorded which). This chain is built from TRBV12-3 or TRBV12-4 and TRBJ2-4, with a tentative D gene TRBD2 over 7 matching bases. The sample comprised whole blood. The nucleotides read TGTGCCAGCAGTTTGGTGGGGGGGCGTGCCAAAAACATTCAGTACTTC. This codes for CASSLVGGRAKNIQYF.